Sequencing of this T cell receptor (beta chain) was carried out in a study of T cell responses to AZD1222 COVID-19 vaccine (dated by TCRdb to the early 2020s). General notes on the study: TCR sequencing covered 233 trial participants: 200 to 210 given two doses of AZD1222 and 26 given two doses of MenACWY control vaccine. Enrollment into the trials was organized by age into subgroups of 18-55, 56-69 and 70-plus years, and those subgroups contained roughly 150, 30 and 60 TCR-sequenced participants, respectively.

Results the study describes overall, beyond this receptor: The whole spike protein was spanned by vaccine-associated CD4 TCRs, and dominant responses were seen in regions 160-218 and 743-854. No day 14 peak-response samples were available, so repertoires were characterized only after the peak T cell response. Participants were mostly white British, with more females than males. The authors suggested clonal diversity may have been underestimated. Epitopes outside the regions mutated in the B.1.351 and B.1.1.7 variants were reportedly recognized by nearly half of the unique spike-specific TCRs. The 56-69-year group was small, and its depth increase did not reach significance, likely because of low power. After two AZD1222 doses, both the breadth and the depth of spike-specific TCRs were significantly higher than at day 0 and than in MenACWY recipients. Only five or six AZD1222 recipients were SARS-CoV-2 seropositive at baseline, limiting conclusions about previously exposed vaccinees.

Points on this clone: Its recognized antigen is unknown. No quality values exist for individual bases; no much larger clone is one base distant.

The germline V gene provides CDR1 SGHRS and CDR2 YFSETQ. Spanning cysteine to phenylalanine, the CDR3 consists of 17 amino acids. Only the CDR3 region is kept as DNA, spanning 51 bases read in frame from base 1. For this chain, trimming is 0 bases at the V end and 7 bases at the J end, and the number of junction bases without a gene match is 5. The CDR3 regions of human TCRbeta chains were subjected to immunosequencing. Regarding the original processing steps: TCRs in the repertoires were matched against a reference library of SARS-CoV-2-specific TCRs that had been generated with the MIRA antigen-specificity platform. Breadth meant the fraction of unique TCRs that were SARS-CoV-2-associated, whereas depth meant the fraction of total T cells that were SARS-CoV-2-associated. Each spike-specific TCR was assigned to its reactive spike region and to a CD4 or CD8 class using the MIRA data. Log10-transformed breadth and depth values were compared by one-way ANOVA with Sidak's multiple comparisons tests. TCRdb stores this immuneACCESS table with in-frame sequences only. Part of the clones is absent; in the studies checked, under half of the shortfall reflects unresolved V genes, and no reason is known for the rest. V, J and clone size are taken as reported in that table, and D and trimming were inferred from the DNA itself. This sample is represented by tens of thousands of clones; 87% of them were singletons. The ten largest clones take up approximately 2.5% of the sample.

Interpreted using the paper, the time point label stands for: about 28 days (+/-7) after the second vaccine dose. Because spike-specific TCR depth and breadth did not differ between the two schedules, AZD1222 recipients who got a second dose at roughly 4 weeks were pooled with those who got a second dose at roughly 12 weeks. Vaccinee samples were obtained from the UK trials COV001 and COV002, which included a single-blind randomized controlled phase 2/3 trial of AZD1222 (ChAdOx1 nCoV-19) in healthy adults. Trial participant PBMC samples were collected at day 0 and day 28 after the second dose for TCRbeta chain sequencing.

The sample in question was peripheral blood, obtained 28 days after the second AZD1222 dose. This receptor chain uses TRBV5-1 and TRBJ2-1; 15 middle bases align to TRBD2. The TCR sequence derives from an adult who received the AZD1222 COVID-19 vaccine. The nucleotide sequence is TGCGCCAGCAGCTTGGAGGGGACTAGCGGGAGGCAGAATGAGCAGTTCTTC. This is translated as CASSLEGTSGRQNEQFF.